These 9 T cell receptor beta chains came from one sample sequenced in a study of T-cell reconstitution after alpha-beta-depleted transplantation in children. This sample's TCRbeta library carried unique molecular identifier barcodes. Via MiXCR, TCRdb re-called the PCR reads, giving one row per CDR3 protein. Found here are around 200,000 distinct CDR3 sequences, roughly a tenth of them singletons; the top ten hold roughly 27%. The sample here was PBMCs, taken before TCRalphabeta/CD19-depleted stem cell transplant. The receptor source for this set is a child under two years old with acute myeloid leukemia, due to receive a stem cell transplant.

A few counts support this clonotype. The chain combines TRBV21-1 with TRBJ2-2; the D call in the table, TRBD1, was not verified against the DNA. TRBV21-1 corresponds to a pseudogene. CDR3 length: 14 residues. CDR3 nucleotide sequence: TGTGCCAGCAGCAGCGGGGCCTACACCGGGGAGCTGTTTTTT. As protein: CASSSGAYTGELFF.

This clonotype was detected only a few times. The J gene is TRBJ2-1, the V gene TRBV19; 14 positions agree with TRBD2. The CDR3 is 17 amino acids. The V and J ends lost 6 bases and 4 bases, in that order; junction bases with no gene match: 8. Germline V gene data show CDR1 as LNHDA and CDR2 as SQIVND (reference sequence). The CDR3 spells CASSPGLAGVRYNEQFF. The CDR3 region has the DNA TGTGCCAGTAGCCCGGGACTAGCGGGAGTTAGGTACAATGAGCAGTTCTTC. The variable domain in full, with the rest retrieved from reference TRBV19 and TRBJ2-1, is DGGITQSPKYLFRKEGQNVTLSCEQNLNHDAMYWYRQDPGQGLRLIYYSQIVNDFQKGDIAEGYSVSREKKESFPLTVTSAQKNPTAFYLCASSPGLAGVRYNEQFFGPGTRLTVL.

Ten or more counts support this clonotype. This sequence joins TRBV5-1 and TRBJ2-7, with 11 nucleotides matching TRBD1. The length of the CDR3 is 15 residues. V lost 4 bases, J lost 3 bases, and 6 bases stayed unmatched. The germline CDR1 and CDR2 sequences are SGHRS and YFSETQ. CDR3 coding DNA: TGCGCCAGCAGCACAGGGACAGGGGGTAACTACGAGCAGTACTTC. Encoded protein: CASSTGTGGNYEQYF.

The chain is built from TRBV12-3 or TRBV12-4 and TRBJ2-2; possible D gene TRBD2, 5 bases. Trimming removed 3 bases from V and 3 bases from J, with 8 bases in between. The CDR3 is 14 residues long. The CDR3 is CASSFVEDTGELFF. The CDR3, as DNA: TGTGCCAGCAGTTTTGTGGAGGACACCGGGGAGCTGTTTTTT.

This clonotype was recorded at least ten times. The V and J genes are TRBV27 and TRBJ1-5; a possible D gene is TRBD1 (6 bases). CDR1 and CDR2 (germline): MNHEY, SMNVEV (reference sequence). There are 14 residues in the CDR3. Trimming shortened V by 6 bases and J by 4 bases, and 13 bases separated the two germline ends. Here the CDR3 reads CASSPGHFNQPQHF. DNA for the CDR3: TGTGCCAGCAGCCCGGGACATTTTAATCAGCCCCAGCATTTT.

The rearrangement links TRBV5-1 to TRBJ2-1; D is unclear. The CDR3 runs 15 residues. Trimming removed 3 bases at V and 6 bases at J, with 16 bases between. In germline, CDR1 is SGHRS, CDR2 YFSETQ. CDR3 nucleotides: TGCGCCAGCAGCTCTCACTGGGCTAGTAGCAATGAGCAGTTCTTC. Amino acids: CASSSHWASSNEQFF.

The chain links TRBV7-6 to TRBJ1-3; D is perhaps TRBD1 (5 bases). V shed 0 bases and J shed 0 bases, with 12 bases lying between them. This CDR3 comprises 17 residues. Germline V gene sequence: CDR1 SGHVS, CDR2 FNYEAQ. The CDR3 reads CASSLAQGLLSGNTIYF. CDR3 nucleotides: TGTGCCAGCAGCTTAGCGCAGGGCCTGCTCTCTGGAAACACCATATATTTT.

The table lists this clonotype with many counts. The chain is built from TRBV10-3 and TRBJ1-3; perhaps TRBD1 as D (5 bases). CDR1 and CDR2 from the germline V gene are ENHRY and SYGVKD. V lost 11 bases, J lost 0 bases, and 14 bases lay in between. The CDR3 sequence is 14 residues long. CDR3: CAAHPGSSGNTIYF. The DNA for the CDR3 is TGTGCCGCCCACCCAGGGTCCTCTGGAAACACCATATATTTT.

This clonotype has a count of ten or more. The chain joins TRBV11-2 to TRBJ2-7, with unresolved D. CDR3 length equals 10 residues. The germline V gene has CDR1 SGHAT and CDR2 FQNNGV. The ends were cut back, 3 bases at V and 7 bases at J, with 4 bases in the middle. The CDR3 spells CASSLGEQYF. The DNA for the CDR3 is TGTGCCAGCAGCTTGGGAGAGCAGTACTTC.